Following are 30 T cell receptor beta chains from one sample sequenced in a study of cytomegalovirus exposure and HLA in healthy donors (TCRdb year 2017). Libraries were constructed by the immunoSEQ multiplex PCR assay. A mixture of 60 forward primers for TCR Vbeta segments and 13 reverse primers for TCR Jbeta segments was used in the multiplex PCR. Entries here come from immuneACCESS through TCRdb and include only in-frame sequences with V and J called. Some clones fail to appear in such tables; in the studies checked, an unresolved V gene covers under half of the shortfall, and the cause of the remainder is unknown. The sample contains about 120,000 clones, about four fifths of them found a single time. Of the sample, 8.5% to 10% falls within the top ten clones. The specimen sequenced was PBMCs. Every receptor here comes from a female donor in good health and CMV-seropositive.

The chain has TRBV9 and TRBJ2-3; D might be TRBD1 (5 bases). The CDR3 totals 13 residues. Trimming took off 3 bases at V and 1 base at J, with 6 bases between the two ends. Germline values: CDR1 SGDLS, CDR2 YYNGEE. The CDR3 coding sequence is TGTGCCAGCAGCGCACAGGGCACAGATACGCAGTATTTT. Residues: CASSAQGTDTQYF. Combining the CDR3 with reference TRBV9 and TRBJ2-3 gives the whole variable domain DSGVTQTPKHLITATGQRVTLRCSPRSGDLSVYWYQQSLDQGLQFLIQYYNGEERAKGNILERFSAQQFPDLHSELNLSSLELGDSALYFCASSAQGTDTQYFGPGTRLTVL.

This rearrangement joins TRBV7-8 to TRBJ2-7, with 8 bases matching TRBD1. Per germline, CDR1 SGHVS and CDR2 FQNEAQ. The length of the CDR3 is 15 residues. J was trimmed by 3 bases and V by 1 base; bases with no gene match: 5. The CDR3: CASSLVQGVGYEQYF. The CDR3 nucleotides read TGTGCCAGCAGCTTAGTACAGGGGGTTGGCTACGAGCAGTACTTC.

V is TRBV6-5 and J is TRBJ2-5, with 10 bases identical to TRBD2. The CDR3 loop spans 14 amino acids. Trimming took 5 bases from V and 3 from J; bases not matched to a gene: 3. Germline V gene data show CDR1 as MNHEY and CDR2 as SVGAGI. The CDR3 spells CASSTSGVKETQYF. DNA for the CDR3: TGTGCCAGCAGTACTAGCGGGGTCAAAGAGACCCAGTACTTC.

The V gene is TRBV7-2, the J gene TRBJ1-4; 7 positions match TRBD1. The CDR3 runs to 14 residues. CDR1 is SGHTA, CDR2 FQGNSA, per germline. J gave up 4 bases and V 4 bases, and 3 bases lay outside the gene matches. Written as DNA, the CDR3 is TGTGCCAGCAGCTCACAGGGGAGTAATGAAAAACTGTTTTTT. Amino acid sequence: CASSSQGSNEKLFF.

The chain carries TRBV2 and TRBJ1-2; perhaps TRBD1 as D (5 bases). CDR3 length: 13 amino acids. Trimming left V 3 bases short and J 7 bases short, with 12 bases between. Germline assignment: CDR1 SNHLY and CDR2 FYNNEI. CDR3 sequence reads: CASSEVRDLGYTF. DNA for the CDR3: TGTGCCAGCAGTGAGGTCAGGGATCTTGGCTACACCTTC.

This chain joins TRBV28 and TRBJ1-6, with a possible D match to TRBD1 (5 bases). The CDR3 is 14 residues long. Germline CDR1 and CDR2: MDHEN and SYDVKM. The V end lost 5 bases, the J end lost 11 bases, and 16 bases lay between the germline ends. The CDR3 loop reads CASSRTGTFTPLHF. Written as DNA, the CDR3 is TGTGCCAGCAGTCGAACCGGGACTTTTACACCCCTCCACTTT.

The V call is TRBV30, the J call TRBJ1-2, with a weak D call TRBD1 (5 bases). This CDR3 comprises 14 residues. CDR1 and CDR2 (germline): GTSNPN, SVGIG (reference sequence). Trimming shortened V by 4 bases and J by 3 bases, and 15 bases separated the two germline ends. CDR3 in DNA: TGTGCCTGGAAGGCGGCCCCCAGGGACTATGGCTACACCTTC. Translated, it gives CAWKAAPRDYGYTF.

A single count supports this clone. V is TRBV28 and J is TRBJ2-7; TRBD1 matches 10 bases. There are 14 residues in the CDR3. Germline V CDR1 and CDR2: MDHEN, SYDVKM. After removal of 4 bases from V and 7 bases from J, the junction contained 7 bases not matched to a gene. CDR3 bases: TGTGCCAGCAGTTCCCCGGGACAGGGGAGAGAGCAGTACTTC. This encodes CASSSPGQGREQYF.

The chain carries TRBV18 and TRBJ1-2; 11 nucleotides agree with TRBD1. Germline assignment: CDR1 KGHSH and CDR2 LQKENI. The CDR3 runs to 15 residues. J was trimmed by 7 bases and V by 6 bases; bases with no gene match: 10. This chain's CDR3 is CASSPGQGEVSGYTF. In DNA, the CDR3 is TGTGCCAGCTCTCCGGGACAGGGGGAAGTATCTGGCTACACCTTC.

The chain couples TRBV7-2 to TRBJ2-3; 11 bases map to TRBD2. V lost 6 bases, J lost 7 bases, and 12 bases stayed unmatched. The CDR3 is made up of 16 amino acids. Per the germline V gene, CDR1 is SGHTA and CDR2 is FQGNSA. DNA for the CDR3: TGTGCCAGCAGTTTCTCTCCACTAGCGGGGGCATATACGCAGTATTTT. Translating it yields CASSFSPLAGAYTQYF. Full variable domain (missing parts from reference TRBV7-2 and TRBJ2-3): GAGVSQSPSNKVTEKGKDVELRCDPISGHTALYWYRQSLGQGLEFLIYFQGNSAPDKSGLPSDRFSAERTGGSVSTLTIQRTQQEDSAVYLCASSFSPLAGAYTQYFGPGTRLTVL.

On this clone: The sample carries other DNA sequences with the same CDR3. The CDR3 sequence: CASSFQGDQETQYF. The CDR3 DNA reads TGCGCCAGCAGCTTTCAGGGGGACCAAGAGACCCAGTACTTC. The genes are TRBV5-1 and TRBJ2-5; TRBD1 matches 7 bases. Germline CDR1 and CDR2: SGHRS and YFSETQ. The junction had 1 base not matched to a gene; V was cut back by 2 bases and J by 0 bases. This CDR3 spans 14 amino acids.

The V and J genes are TRBV10-3 and TRBJ2-3, with TRBD1 as a possible D gene (5 bases). Germline CDR1 and CDR2: ENHRY and SYGVKD. Trimming left V 2 bases short and J 3 bases short, with 6 bases between. This CDR3 spans 13 amino acids. The CDR3 spells CAISEQGTDTQYF. The CDR3 DNA sequence: TGTGCCATCAGTGAGCAGGGTACAGATACGCAGTATTTT.

The genes are TRBV27 and TRBJ2-7; a weak D match, TRBD1 (6 bases). Germline-derived CDR1 and CDR2 are MNHEY and SMNVEV (reference sequence). The CDR3 is 15 amino acids. V lost 3 bases to trimming and J lost 2 bases, with 14 bases between them. In DNA, the CDR3 is TGTGCCAGCAGTTTCCTGGGGGCAGAGACCTACGAGCAGTACTTC. Amino acid sequence: CASSFLGAETYEQYF.

The rearrangement links TRBV19 to TRBJ2-3, with 9 bases matching TRBD2. Germline CDR1 and CDR2: LNHDA and SQIVND (reference sequence). The CDR3 is made up of 14 amino acids. The junction had 4 bases not matched to a gene; V was cut back by 4 bases and J by 5 bases. The DNA of the CDR3 is TGTGCCAGTAGTAGCGGGGGGGCCAAAGATACGCAGTATTTT. Protein: CASSSGGAKDTQYF.

The J gene is TRBJ1-1, the V gene TRBV7-9, with TRBD1 as a possible D gene (6 bases). Germline lookup yields CDR1 SEHNR and CDR2 FQNEAQ (reference sequence). Trimming shortened V by 5 bases and J by 2 bases, and 15 bases separated the two germline ends. The CDR3 covers 15 residues. The CDR3, as DNA: TGTGCCAGCAGCCCAGTGAGGGGGGGAAACACTGAAGCTTTCTTT. This translates into CASSPVRGGNTEAFF.

The chain uses TRBV7-2 and TRBJ1-3; 7 bases match TRBD1. Per germline, CDR1 SGHTA and CDR2 FQGNSA. The CDR3 spans 14 residues. Losses at the gene ends were 3 bases for V and 4 bases for J; bases not matched to a gene: 3. The CDR3 sequence: CASSFTGEGNTIYF. In nucleotides, the CDR3 is TGTGCCAGCAGCTTTACAGGGGAAGGAAACACCATATATTTT.

The gene calls are TRBV6-5 and TRBJ2-7; no definite D call. This CDR3 has 13 amino acids. Looked up from germline, CDR1 is MNHEY and CDR2 is SVGAGI. The V end was cut by 0 bases, the J end by 6 bases, with 9 bases between. CDR3 bases: TGTGCCAGCAGTTACTCGTCTCGGTCCGAGCAGTACTTC. Its protein product is CASSYSSRSEQYF.

V usage is TRBV11-3 and J usage is TRBJ2-1, with 14 bases matching TRBD2. J lost 6 bases, V lost 4 bases, and 2 bases had no gene match. From germline, CDR1 is SGHNT and CDR2 YENEEA. The CDR3 has 15 amino acids. This chain's CDR3 is CASSSGLAGVNEQFF. For the CDR3, the DNA is TGTGCCAGCAGCTCGGGACTAGCGGGGGTCAATGAGCAGTTCTTC.

Only a few counts were recorded for this clone. V and J are TRBV4-3 and TRBJ1-1; 7 nucleotides agree with TRBD1. Trimming took 3 bases from V and 4 from J; bases not matched to a gene: 11. CDR1 and CDR2 (germline): LGHNA, YSLEER. This CDR3 has 16 residues. CDR3 amino acids: CASSQIFGAGGTEAFF. For the CDR3, the DNA is TGCGCCAGCAGCCAGATCTTCGGAGCAGGGGGCACTGAAGCTTTCTTT.

This clone has a single count. The V call is TRBV15, the J call TRBJ2-4; D unclear. The CDR3 loop spans 13 amino acids. Looked up from germline, CDR1 is LNHNV and CDR2 is YYDKDF (reference sequence). Trimming cost V 0 bases and J 7 bases, with 7 bases left between them. The CDR3 is CATSRDKQNIQYF. The CDR3 coding sequence is TGTGCCACCAGCAGAGATAAACAGAACATTCAGTACTTC.

There are a few counts of this clone. The gene calls are TRBV19 and TRBJ1-6; 8 positions match TRBD1. Trimming removed 7 bases from V and 10 bases from J; junction bases left unmatched: 9. The CDR3 runs 14 residues. Germline V gene lookup returns CDR1 LNHDA and CDR2 SQIVND (reference sequence). CDR3 residues: CASNRGTGGSPLHF. The DNA of the CDR3 is TGTGCCAGTAATAGGGGGACAGGCGGATCACCCCTCCACTTT.

With regard to this clone: Other DNA sequences in the same sample also yield this CDR3. V and J are TRBV2 and TRBJ1-2; D not certain. The CDR3 length is 13 residues. Deletions cut 2 bases from V and 2 bases from J, with 6 bases between. Per germline, CDR1 SNHLY and CDR2 FYNNEI. The CDR3 sequence: CASSERGNYGYTF. CDR3 DNA: TGTGCCAGCAGTGAACGGGGAAACTATGGCTACACCTTC.

The chain links TRBV6-1 to TRBJ1-5; D is perhaps TRBD1 (6 bases). Germline CDR1 and CDR2: MNHNS and SASEGT. CDR3 length: 16 amino acids. V gave up 4 bases and J gave up 7 bases, with 20 bases separating them. CDR3 nucleotide sequence: TGTGCCAGCAGTGGTCGGACAGTAAGGCAAGGCCAGCCCCAGCATTTT. It translates to CASSGRTVRQGQPQHF.

The rearrangement uses TRBV5-5 and TRBJ2-7, with TRBD1 matching 12 bases. The germline gives CDR1 SGHKS, CDR2 YYEKEE (reference sequence). The ends lost 9 bases at V and 2 bases at J; junction bases unmatched: 6. The CDR3 is 14 residues long. The CDR3, as DNA: TGTGCCACCAAAAGGGACAGGGGGCCCTACGAGCAGTACTTC. Translated: CATKRDRGPYEQYF.

The chain is built from TRBV5-6 and TRBJ2-5, with TRBD1 matching over 8 bases. CDR1 SGHDT and CDR2 YYEEEE come from the germline V gene. This CDR3 region has 14 residues. V trimming: 4 bases; J trimming: 4 bases; junction bases outside the gene matches: 6. Here the CDR3 reads CASSKTGVGETQYF. The DNA for the CDR3 is TGTGCCAGCAGCAAGACAGGGGTGGGAGAGACCCAGTACTTC.

In its sample, this clone was seen once. This chain uses TRBV19 with TRBJ2-1; perhaps TRBD2 as D (7 bases). This CDR3 comprises 15 residues. V lost 2 bases, J lost 4 bases, and 12 bases lay in between. The V gene's germline CDR1 is LNHDA and CDR2 SQIVND (reference sequence). In nucleotides, the CDR3 is TGTGCCAGTAGTATATCAGGGGAGGGTTACAATGAGCAGTTCTTC. This codes for CASSISGEGYNEQFF.

In its sample, this clone was seen a few times. This chain uses TRBV5-4 with TRBJ2-3; 9 bases match TRBD2. The CDR3 is made up of 15 amino acids. The V gene end was trimmed by 4 bases and the J gene end by 2 bases; junction bases not matched to a gene: 5. Germline lookup yields CDR1 SGHNT and CDR2 YYREEE (reference sequence). The CDR3 DNA is TGTGCCAGCAGCCTCAAGCGGGGGGACACAGATACGCAGTATTTT. It codes for CASSLKRGDTDTQYF.

The V call is TRBV4-1, the J call TRBJ2-5, with TRBD2 identical over 7 bases. CDR3 length: 16 amino acids. V was pared by 1 base and J by 4 bases, with 9 bases of the junction left unmatched. Per germline, CDR1 MGHRA and CDR2 YSYEKL. CDR3 amino acids: CASSQGGTIAGETQYF. CDR3 nucleotide sequence: TGCGCCAGCAGCCAAGGTGGGACTATTGCCGGAGAGACCCAGTACTTC.

CDR3 sequence: CASGPGTSGGVHTQYF. The DNA of the CDR3 is TGTGCCAGCGGGCCCGGGACTAGCGGGGGGGTACATACGCAGTATTTT. This chain joins TRBV11-2 and TRBJ2-3; TRBD2 matches at 16 bases. V was clipped by 8 bases and J by 7 bases; unmatched bases: 9. Germline lookup yields CDR1 SGHAT and CDR2 FQNNGV. This CDR3 contains 16 residues.

Here the CDR3 reads CASRPGTLVEGYTF. Here the CDR3 DNA reads TGTGCCAGCAGGCCCGGGACATTAGTAGAGGGCTACACCTTC. The chain employs TRBV2 and TRBJ1-2; D is perhaps TRBD1 (6 bases). Germline V gene lookup returns CDR1 SNHLY and CDR2 FYNNEI. The CDR3 is made up of 14 amino acids. V lost 6 bases to trimming and J lost 8 bases, with 19 bases between them.